Following are 29 T cell receptor beta chains from one sample sequenced in a study of graft-versus-host responses after intestinal transplantation. Their cognate antigens are unknown. Sequenced by immunoSEQ multiplex PCR; TCRdb stores in-frame clones only, minus some. The sample records around 90,000 clones, around 93% being singletons. The sequenced sample was unstimulated CD8+ T cells sorted from spleen or lymph node cells, obtained before transplant. These receptors were taken from a human donor who was the organ donor for an intestinal transplant.

CDR3 DNA sequence: TGTGCCAGCAGCTACCCCTTTCGCGGGGATGGGTGGAATGAGCAGTTCTTC. Translating it yields CASSYPFRGDGWNEQFF. V usage is TRBV7-9 and J usage is TRBJ2-1, with D maybe TRBD2 (6 bases). Germline V gene data show CDR1 as SEHNR and CDR2 as FQNEAQ (reference sequence). CDR3 length equals 17 residues. The ends were cut back, 4 bases at V and 7 bases at J, with 23 bases in the middle.

CDR3 DNA sequence: TGTGCCAGTAGTATAGGGGCACGAAGCACAGATACGCAGTATTTT. It translates to CASSIGARSTDTQYF. The rearrangement uses TRBV19 and TRBJ2-3, with unresolved D. Germline CDR1 is LNHDA and CDR2 is SQIVND (reference sequence). This CDR3 is 15 amino acids long. V lost 1 base, J lost 0 bases, and 8 bases lay in between.

The CDR3 nucleotides read TGTGCCAGCAGTCCGCTCGGGGGGAACACTGAAGCTTTCTTT. Residues: CASSPLGGNTEAFF. The rearrangement uses TRBV14 and TRBJ1-1, with D maybe TRBD1 (5 bases). From germline, CDR1 is SGHDN and CDR2 FVKESK. This CDR3 is built from 14 residues. V was shortened by 6 bases and J by 1 base, with 12 bases between the two germline ends.

This chain links TRBV6-5 with TRBJ1-1; 7 nucleotides match TRBD1. The CDR3 covers 15 residues. Germline CDR1 MNHEY, CDR2 SVGAGI. J lost 4 bases, V lost 2 bases, and 7 bases had no gene match. The CDR3 DNA sequence: TGTGCCAGCAGTTACCTCAGGGGGGTCCCCACTGAAGCTTTCTTT. Encoded protein: CASSYLRGVPTEAFF.

This clone has just one count. The chain joins TRBV9 to TRBJ2-3, with 14 bases identical to TRBD2. With 3 bases clipped from V and 0 bases from J, the junction kept 6 bases outside the gene matches. The CDR3 consists of 18 residues. CDR1 and CDR2 (germline): SGDLS, YYNGEE. CDR3 in DNA: TGTGCCAGCAGCGCCGGGACTAGCGGGGGTTCTAGCACAGATACGCAGTATTTT. Translated, it gives CASSAGTSGGSSTDTQYF.

V is TRBV5-1 and J is TRBJ1-1; TRBD1 matches at 8 bases. CDR1 SGHRS and CDR2 YFSETQ come from the germline V gene. This CDR3 region has 16 residues. The V segment lost 0 bases and the J segment 0 bases; nucleotides outside the gene matches: 4. The CDR3 loop reads CASSLGRGRMNTEAFF. The CDR3, as DNA: TGCGCCAGCAGCTTGGGCAGGGGGCGTATGAACACTGAAGCTTTCTTT.

The CDR3 loop reads CASSALPSGVGEQYF. Written as DNA, the CDR3 is TGTGCCAGCAGCGCCCTGCCTAGCGGGGTGGGTGAGCAGTACTTC. The chain joins TRBV9 to TRBJ2-7; 9 bases match TRBD2. Trimming at V came to 3 bases and at J to 7 bases, leaving 11 bases not matched to a gene. The CDR3 covers 15 residues. Germline-derived CDR1 and CDR2 are SGDLS and YYNGEE. Supplemented by reference TRBV9 and TRBJ2-7, the full variable domain reads DSGVTQTPKHLITATGQRVTLRCSPRSGDLSVYWYQQSLDQGLQFLIQYYNGEERAKGNILERFSAQQFPDLHSELNLSSLELGDSALYFCASSALPSGVGEQYFGPGTRLTVT.

This chain joins TRBV27 and TRBJ2-5; TRBD2 agrees at 7 bases. The ends lost 6 bases at V and 5 bases at J; junction bases unmatched: 6. Germline values: CDR1 MNHEY, CDR2 SMNVEV (reference sequence). CDR3 size: 13 residues. The DNA for the CDR3 is TGTGCCAGCAGACGGGACTACAGGGAGACCCAGTACTTC. Translation: CASRRDYRETQYF.

This clone has more than one count but fewer than ten. The chain couples TRBV6-5 to TRBJ1-2; tentative D call: TRBD1 (6 bases). This CDR3 region has 15 residues. Germline V gene lookup returns CDR1 MNHEY and CDR2 SVGAGI. Trimming cost V 0 bases and J 3 bases, with 11 bases left between them. The CDR3, as DNA: TGTGCCAGCAGTTACTCGTGGGCAGGGGACTATGGCTACACCTTC. It translates to CASSYSWAGDYGYTF.

The chain recombines TRBV6-6 with TRBJ2-1; D possibly corresponds to TRBD2 (5 bases). The V and J ends lost 6 bases and 9 bases respectively, with 15 bases between them. Germline loops: CDR1 MNHNY, CDR2 SVGAGI (reference sequence). This CDR3 comprises 13 residues. For the CDR3, the DNA is TGTGCCAGCAGAGCACCGGACTCGCTTGAGCAGTTCTTC. Translating gives CASRAPDSLEQFF.

This clone showed up just once. This rearrangement joins TRBV18 to TRBJ2-1, with 7 positions matching TRBD2. Trimming at V came to 5 bases and at J to 3 bases, leaving 22 bases not matched to a gene. CDR1 and CDR2 (germline): KGHSH, LQKENI. This CDR3 is built from 20 residues. DNA for the CDR3: TGTGCCAGCTCATATGAAGGACTAGTTTTTTTACTTGGGGACTACAATGAGCAGTTCTTC. This sequence encodes CASSYEGLVFLLGDYNEQFF.

The chain uses TRBV9 and TRBJ2-5, with TRBD1 as a possible D gene (5 bases). The germline CDR1 and CDR2 sequences are SGDLS and YYNGEE. The V end lost 0 bases, the J end lost 4 bases, and 13 bases lay between the germline ends. The CDR3 length is 15 residues. CDR3 protein: CASSVVGLGRETQYF. The CDR3 nucleotides are TGTGCCAGCAGCGTAGTGGGGCTAGGACGAGAGACCCAGTACTTC.

Concerning this clone: Other DNA variants within this sample encode the same CDR3. The chain uses TRBV15 and TRBJ1-6, with D uncertain. Between the trimmed V and J ends, which lost 3 bases and 12 bases, there was a span of 9 bases. Germline V gene data show CDR1 as LNHNV and CDR2 as YYDKDF (reference sequence). The CDR3 covers 12 residues. The DNA for the CDR3 is TGTGCCACCAGCAGTGTTTACGGACCCCTCCACTTT. It encodes CATSSVYGPLHF.

The chain combines TRBV20-1 with TRBJ1-2, with D perhaps matching TRBD1 (5 bases). Germline CDR1 reads DFQATT; CDR2 reads SNEGSKA (reference sequence). This CDR3 has 11 amino acids. CDR3: CRPGGTYGYTF. The CDR3 region has the DNA TGCAGGCCCGGCGGGACCTATGGCTACACCTTC.

The chain uses TRBV7-9 and TRBJ1-1, with D unresolved. Germline assignment: CDR1 SEHNR and CDR2 FQNEAQ (reference sequence). The CDR3 totals 14 residues. Trimming left V 5 bases short and J 6 bases short, with 16 bases between. The CDR3 here is CASSPRAGFPEAFF. CDR3 nucleotides: TGTGCCAGCAGCCCTCGAGCAGGTTTCCCTGAAGCTTTCTTT.

The V and J genes are TRBV6-4 and TRBJ2-1; TRBD2 matches at 9 bases. V was pared by 6 bases and J by 4 bases, with 7 bases of the junction left unmatched. The CDR3 loop spans 15 amino acids. Germline CDR1 reads MRHNA; CDR2 reads SNTAGT. The CDR3 DNA follows: TGTGCCAGCAGCCCGACTAGCGGAAATTACAATGAGCAGTTCTTC. It is translated as CASSPTSGNYNEQFF.

The V gene is TRBV18, the J gene TRBJ2-5; TRBD2 agrees at 8 bases. Germline loops: CDR1 KGHSH, CDR2 LQKENI. This CDR3 contains 13 residues. V trimming: 4 bases; J trimming: 4 bases; junction bases outside the gene matches: 2. The CDR3: CASSQGLVETQYF. The CDR3 nucleotides are TGTGCCAGCTCACAGGGACTAGTAGAGACCCAGTACTTC.

This chain links TRBV7-2 with TRBJ2-1; 9 bases align to TRBD2. Per germline, CDR1 SGHTA and CDR2 FQGNSA. The CDR3 covers 14 residues. Trimming cost V 4 bases and J 9 bases; bases outside gene matches: 7. CDR3 protein: CASSWASGNSEQFF. Here the CDR3 DNA reads TGTGCCAGCAGCTGGGCTAGCGGGAATAGTGAGCAGTTCTTC.

The V call is TRBV9, the J call TRBJ1-1; D gene unclear. V was pared by 3 bases and J by 5 bases, with 17 bases between. The V gene's germline CDR1 is SGDLS and CDR2 YYNGEE. The CDR3 spans 15 residues. The CDR3 region has the DNA TGTGCCAGCAGCGCGAACGGGAGGGAAGGGACTGAAGCTTTCTTT. Its translation is CASSANGREGTEAFF.

The chain couples TRBV11-3 to TRBJ2-1, with D tentatively TRBD1 (6 bases). Germline CDR1 and CDR2: SGHNT and YENEEA. Trimming pared 5 bases from V and 9 bases from J, leaving 14 bases between. The CDR3 is made up of 13 amino acids. The CDR3 sequence is CASSPRGSVEQFF. In DNA form, the CDR3 reads TGTGCCAGCAGCCCCAGGGGATCGGTTGAGCAGTTCTTC.

This chain connects TRBV18 to TRBJ2-5; 7 bases are shared with TRBD2. There are 13 residues in the CDR3. Germline loops: CDR1 KGHSH, CDR2 LQKENI. The trim removed 4 bases at V and 10 bases at J, leaving 9 bases unmatched. The CDR3 protein is CASSLFFSGGQYF. DNA of the CDR3: TGTGCCAGCTCACTGTTCTTCTCGGGAGGCCAGTACTTC.

The chain couples TRBV6-6 to TRBJ2-1; 7 bases fit TRBD2. The junction had 8 bases not matched to a gene; V was cut back by 2 bases and J by 10 bases. CDR1 and CDR2 from the germline V gene are MNHNY and SVGAGI (reference sequence). CDR3 length: 14 amino acids. CDR3 coding DNA: TGTGCCAGCAGTTACATTCGGGGGGAAGAAGAGCAGTTCTTC. Translated, it gives CASSYIRGEEEQFF.

The chain employs TRBV28 and TRBJ2-7, with unresolved D. CDR3 length equals 17 residues. V was pared by 0 bases and J by 0 bases, with 15 bases between. Germline V gene sequence: CDR1 MDHEN, CDR2 SYDVKM. The CDR3 sequence is CASSLWVWRPSSYEQYF. For the CDR3, the DNA is TGTGCCAGCAGTTTATGGGTCTGGCGGCCTAGCTCCTACGAGCAGTACTTC.

CDR3 region: CASSQDARVGNTIYF. The CDR3 DNA is TGCGCCAGCAGCCAAGATGCGCGTGTGGGAAACACCATATATTTT. The rearrangement uses TRBV4-1 and TRBJ1-3; D ambiguous. V shed 0 bases and J shed 4 bases, with 10 bases lying between them. Per the germline V gene, CDR1 is MGHRA and CDR2 is YSYEKL. The CDR3 spans 15 residues.

V is TRBV19 and J is TRBJ2-1; 7 nucleotides match TRBD1. Germline V gene lookup returns CDR1 LNHDA and CDR2 SQIVND (reference sequence). The V segment lost 4 bases and the J segment 9 bases; nucleotides outside the gene matches: 9. The CDR3 has 14 amino acids. The CDR3 protein is CASSSTGATGEQFF. The CDR3, as DNA: TGTGCCAGTAGTAGTACAGGGGCGACGGGTGAGCAGTTCTTC.

The rearrangement links TRBV27 to TRBJ1-1; D gene unclear. Germline V CDR1 and CDR2: MNHEY, SMNVEV (reference sequence). The V gene lost 2 bases and the J gene lost 1 base, with 5 bases spanning the gap. CDR3 length: 13 residues. The CDR3 sequence is CASSLQANTEAFF. The CDR3 DNA is TGTGCCAGCAGTTTACAGGCGAACACTGAAGCTTTCTTT.

The J gene is TRBJ2-7, the V gene TRBV4-3, with D tentatively TRBD1 (6 bases). The germline V and J ends were trimmed by 1 base and 2 bases, with 12 bases remaining between them. The CDR3 is made up of 15 amino acids. The germline V gene encodes CDR1 LGHNA and CDR2 YSLEER. DNA for the CDR3: TGCGCCAGCAGCCAAGGGGTACAGGGTACCTACGAGCAGTACTTC. It is translated as CASSQGVQGTYEQYF.

This sequence joins TRBV19 and TRBJ2-1; 10 bases agree with TRBD2. CDR1 and CDR2 from the germline V gene are LNHDA and SQIVND (reference sequence). V shed 7 bases, J shed 7 bases, and the junction held 10 bases outside the gene matches. The CDR3 has 15 amino acids. The CDR3: CASTLLAGALNEQFF. Here the CDR3 DNA reads TGTGCCAGTACCCTGCTAGCGGGAGCGTTGAATGAGCAGTTCTTC.

The chain joins TRBV11-2 to TRBJ2-3; TRBD2 is a possible D gene (6 bases). V was cut by 3 bases and J by 8 bases, with 18 bases left in between. The CDR3 consists of 15 residues. Germline V CDR1 and CDR2: SGHAT, FQNNGV. CDR3 loop: CASSFVYGTHRTQYF. The DNA of the CDR3 is TGTGCCAGCAGCTTCGTTTACGGGACTCATCGTACGCAGTATTTT.